This T cell receptor beta chain was identified during a study of early T cells in non-severe SARS-CoV-2 infection. Across the whole study: Unsorted whole blood bulk RNA was sequenced, with unpaired chains.

Each single cDNA molecule received a unique molecular identifier. TCRdb processed the 5' RACE reads anew with MiXCR; each CDR3 protein has one entry. The table lists around 30,000 distinct CDR3 sequences, roughly 5.7% of them singletons. The germline CDR1 and CDR2 sequences are SNHLY and FYNNEI. CDR3 size: 13 residues. V lost 8 bases and J lost 4; bases outside the gene matches: 7. In the case of this clonotype: Antigen specificity is unknown. Possible read error: a much larger clone is one base away.

Findings and caveats of the study: Matching against VDJdb likely underestimated virus-specific expansions, favoring anti-spike CD8.

Specimen: whole blood. The gene calls are TRBV2 and TRBJ2-7, with TRBD1 identical over 8 bases. This TCR came from an adult who was a healthcare worker with PCR-confirmed SARS-CoV-2 infection or an uninfected control (not recorded which). For the CDR3, the DNA is TGTGCCAGCGGGAGGACAGGGCCGTACGAGCAGTACTTC. This encodes CASGRTGPYEQYF.